This T cell receptor beta chain derives from a study of blood T cell repertoires in COVID-19. Study in general: Acute and convalescent COVID-19 specimens originated in the United States, Italy and Spain. In each case, the material was cDNA or gDNA derived from T cells, B-cell-depleted T cells, or PBMCs.

The CDR3 length is 11 residues. Germline-derived CDR1 and CDR2 are MNHEY and SVGAGI. The V end was cut by 4 bases, the J end by 3 bases, with 3 bases between. In the original workflow: Amplified reference gene primers provided the basis for estimating nucleated cell counts. Assay used: immunoSEQ multiplex PCR; TCRdb lists only in-frame clones, some missing. V and J calls plus clone size are reproduced from that table; the DNA served to infer D and trimming. The sample consists of under 100,000 clones, roughly 90% of them appearing once. The count of this clone is one. This chain links TRBV6-5 with TRBJ1-1; the D is unclear. Sequencing was carried out using peripheral blood. This receptor was taken from a man aged 45-65 years with active COVID-19. The CDR3: CASSSYTEAFF. DNA for the CDR3: TGTGCCAGCAGTTCGTACACTGAAGCTTTCTTT.